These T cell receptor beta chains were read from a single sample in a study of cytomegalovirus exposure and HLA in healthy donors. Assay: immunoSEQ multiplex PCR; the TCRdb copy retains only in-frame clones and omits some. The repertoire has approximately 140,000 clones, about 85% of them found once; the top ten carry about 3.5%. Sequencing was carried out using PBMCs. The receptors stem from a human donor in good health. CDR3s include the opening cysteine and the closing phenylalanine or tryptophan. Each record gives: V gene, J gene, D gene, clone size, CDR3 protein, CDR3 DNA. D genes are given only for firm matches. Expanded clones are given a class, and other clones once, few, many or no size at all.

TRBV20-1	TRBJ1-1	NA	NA	CSARDTPEAFF	TGCAGTGCTAGAGATACACCCGAAGCTTTCTTT
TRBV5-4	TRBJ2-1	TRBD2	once	CASTFSGSGNEQFF	TGTGCCAGCACTTTTAGCGGGAGTGGGAATGAGCAGTTCTTC
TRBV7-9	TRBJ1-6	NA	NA	CASSLGHGNNSPLHF	TGTGCCAGCAGTTTGGGACACGGTAATAATTCACCCCTCCACTTT
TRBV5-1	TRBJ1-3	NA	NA	CASSLDSGSGNTIYF	TGCGCCAGCAGCTTGGACTCAGGGTCCGGAAACACCATATATTTT
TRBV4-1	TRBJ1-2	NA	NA	CASSQDGRGLAMEGYTF	TGCGCCAGCAGCCAAGATGGTCGAGGGTTAGCTATGGAAGGCTACACCTTC
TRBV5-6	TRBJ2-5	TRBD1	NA	CASSSDRGETQYF	TGTGCCAGCAGCTCGGACAGGGGTGAGACCCAGTACTTC
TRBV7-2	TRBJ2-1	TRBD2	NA	CASSLGQLAGRYNEQFF	TGTGCCAGCAGCTTAGGCCAACTAGCGGGGCGTTACAATGAGCAGTTCTTC
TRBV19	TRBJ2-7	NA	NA	CASSIDRGDEQYF	TGTGCCAGTAGTATAGATAGGGGCGACGAGCAGTACTTC
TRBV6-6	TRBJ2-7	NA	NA	CASSTEAYEQYF	TGTGCCAGCAGTACGGAGGCCTACGAGCAGTACTTC
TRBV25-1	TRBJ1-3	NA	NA	CASSQAGTGNTIYF	TGTGCCAGCAGTCAGGCAGGGACAGGAAACACCATATATTTT
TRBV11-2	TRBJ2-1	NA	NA	CASSLDGYSYNEQFF	TGTGCCAGCAGCTTAGACGGGTACTCCTACAATGAGCAGTTCTTC
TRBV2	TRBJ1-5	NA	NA	CASRDTQHSNQPQHF	TGTGCCAGCAGGGACACACAGCATAGCAATCAGCCCCAGCATTTT
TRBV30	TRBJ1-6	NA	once	CAWSVSQGWSPLHF	TGTGCCTGGAGTGTTTCACAGGGTTGGTCACCCCTCCACTTT
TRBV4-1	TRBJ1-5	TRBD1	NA	CASSPGTGLNQPQHF	TGCGCCAGCAGCCCAGGGACAGGGTTAAATCAGCCCCAGCATTTT
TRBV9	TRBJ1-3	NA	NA	CASSARESGLSGNTIYF	TGTGCCAGCAGCGCCCGGGAATCAGGACTCTCTGGAAACACCATATATTTT
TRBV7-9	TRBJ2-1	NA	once	CASFQGPHNERFF	TGTGCCAGCTTCCAGGGGCCCCACAATGAGCGGTTCTTC
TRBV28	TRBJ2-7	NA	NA	CASSLGPGSEQYF	TGTGCCAGCAGTTTAGGACCCGGGAGCGAGCAGTACTTC
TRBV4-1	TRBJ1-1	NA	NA	CASSQDGGQPEAFF	TGCGCCAGCAGCCAAGATGGGGGCCAACCTGAAGCTTTCTTT
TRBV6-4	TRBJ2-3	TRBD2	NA	CASSESSGGTDTQYF	TGTGCCAGCAGTGAGAGTAGCGGGGGCACAGATACGCAGTATTTT
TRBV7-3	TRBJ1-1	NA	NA	CASSPGGDTEAFF	TGTGCCAGCAGCCCAGGAGGGGACACTGAAGCTTTCTTT
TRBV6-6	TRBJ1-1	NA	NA	CASSYVESTEAFF	TGTGCCAGCAGTTACGTGGAGAGCACTGAAGCTTTCTTT
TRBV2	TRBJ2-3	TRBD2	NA	CASSERTSGGTDTQYF	TGTGCCAGCAGTGAAAGGACTAGCGGGGGCACAGATACGCAGTATTTT
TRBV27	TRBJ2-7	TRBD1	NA	CASSSDRGLSEQYF	TGTGCCAGCAGTTCCGACAGGGGGCTCTCCGAGCAGTACTTC
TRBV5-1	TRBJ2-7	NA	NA	CASSRDTYEQYF	TGCGCCAGCAGCCGGGACACCTACGAGCAGTACTTC
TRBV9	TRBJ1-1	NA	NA	CASSVSGVLNTEAFF	TGTGCCAGCAGCGTATCGGGGGTCTTGAACACTGAAGCTTTCTTT
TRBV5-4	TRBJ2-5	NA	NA	CASSSTGTWEETQYF	TGTGCCAGCAGCAGTACCGGGACTTGGGAAGAGACCCAGTACTTC
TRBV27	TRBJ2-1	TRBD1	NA	CASSLGTGGRNEQFF	TGTGCCAGCAGTTTGGGGACAGGGGGCAGGAATGAGCAGTTCTTC
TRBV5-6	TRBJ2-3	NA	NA	CASSGRTDSTDTQYF	TGTGCCAGCAGCGGAAGGACAGATAGCACAGATACGCAGTATTTT
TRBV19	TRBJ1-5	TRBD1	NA	CASTPTGGQPQHF	TGTGCCAGTACCCCGACAGGGGGCCAGCCCCAGCATTTT
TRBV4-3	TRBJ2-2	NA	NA	CASSPRQAGELFF	TGCGCCAGCAGCCCGAGACAGGCGGGGGAGCTGTTTTTT
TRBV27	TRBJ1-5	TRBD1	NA	CASRTGGQPQHF	TGTGCCAGCAGGACAGGGGGGCAGCCCCAGCATTTT
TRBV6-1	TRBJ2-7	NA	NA	CASIGTGLRYEQYF	TGTGCCAGCATCGGAACAGGGCTACGCTACGAGCAGTACTTC
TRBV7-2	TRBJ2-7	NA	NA	CASSFDISSYEQYF	TGTGCCAGCAGCTTCGACATTAGCTCCTACGAGCAGTACTTC
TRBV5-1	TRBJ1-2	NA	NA	CASSLVGGANYGYTF	TGCGCCAGCAGCTTGGTAGGGGGTGCTAACTATGGCTACACCTTC
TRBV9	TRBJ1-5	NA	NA	CASSGGGRARTQPQHF	TGTGCCAGCAGCGGGGGAGGACGGGCTAGGACTCAGCCCCAGCATTTT
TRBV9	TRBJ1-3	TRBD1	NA	CASSQTLTGYGNTIYF	TGTGCCAGCAGTCAGACACTGACAGGGTATGGAAACACCATATATTTT
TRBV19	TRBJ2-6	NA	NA	CASSKYRSGSGANVLTF	TGTGCCAGTAGTAAATACCGGTCGGGCTCTGGGGCCAACGTCCTGACTTTC
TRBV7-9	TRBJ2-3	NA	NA	CASSSRGGRTDTQYF	TGTGCCAGCAGCTCCCGCGGAGGACGCACAGATACGCAGTATTTT
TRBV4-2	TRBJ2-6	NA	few	CASSQELRVSGANVLTF	TGTGCCAGCAGCCAAGAGTTGAGAGTCTCTGGGGCCAACGTCCTGACTTTC
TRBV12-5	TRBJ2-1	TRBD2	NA	CASGLDPTRGGRLEQFF	TGTGCTAGTGGTTTGGACCCAACGCGGGGGGGCCGTCTGGAGCAGTTCTTC
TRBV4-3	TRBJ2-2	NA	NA	CASSQVFGQLTGELFF	TGCGCCAGCAGCCAAGTCTTTGGACAGCTCACCGGGGAGCTGTTTTTT
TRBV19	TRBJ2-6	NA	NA	CASSVAGPGANVLTF	TGTGCCAGTAGTGTGGCGGGACCTGGGGCCAACGTCCTGACTTTC
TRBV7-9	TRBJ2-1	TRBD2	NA	CASSLVTSGVRGGNEQFF	TGTGCCAGCAGCTTAGTAACTAGCGGGGTCCGCGGGGGGAATGAGCAGTTCTTC
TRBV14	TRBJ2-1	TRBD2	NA	CASSQISGAGYNEQFF	TGTGCCAGCAGCCAAATCAGCGGGGCCGGCTACAATGAGCAGTTCTTC
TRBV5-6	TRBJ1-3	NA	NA	CASSTTRRGRNTIYF	TGTGCCAGCAGCACCACGAGGAGGGGCAGAAACACCATATATTTT
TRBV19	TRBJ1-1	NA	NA	CASSPGRGSNKNTEAFF	TGTGCCAGTTCCCCTGGTAGGGGAAGTAATAAGAACACTGAAGCTTTCTTT
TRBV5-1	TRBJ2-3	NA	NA	CASSLEVAGTDTQYF	TGCGCCAGCAGCTTGGAAGTAGCGGGCACAGATACGCAGTATTTT